A single sample is the source of the 4 T cell receptor beta chains below, sequenced in a study of cytomegalovirus exposure and HLA in healthy donors. PCR primers comprised 60 Vbeta and 13 Jbeta primers. Here immunoSEQ multiplex PCR was the method, and the copy in TCRdb shows in-frame clones only, minus some. The table shows more than 110,000 clones, with less than 80% occurring only once. Material for sequencing was PBMCs. The receptors derive from a woman between 50 and 59 years old in good health and CMV-seropositive.

The chain links TRBV4-3 to TRBJ2-3; D might be TRBD1 (5 bases). CDR1 and CDR2 from the germline V gene are LGHNA and YSLEER. The ends were cut back, 0 bases at V and 6 bases at J, with 13 bases in the middle. The CDR3 is 15 amino acids. For the CDR3, the DNA is TGCGCCAGCAGCCAAGATTTAGGGGTAACCGATACGCAGTATTTT. As protein: CASSQDLGVTDTQYF.

The rearrangement links TRBV7-9 to TRBJ2-3; the D gene is possibly TRBD1 (5 bases). Trimming removed 5 bases at V and 2 bases at J, with 11 bases between. There are 14 residues in the CDR3. Germline values: CDR1 SEHNR, CDR2 FQNEAQ (reference sequence). CDR3 in amino acids: CASSPPTVTDTQYF. In DNA, the CDR3 is TGTGCCAGCAGCCCGCCGACAGTCACAGATACGCAGTATTTT.

The V and J genes are TRBV6-4 and TRBJ1-5; D is unclear. The CDR3 covers 13 residues. V shed 3 bases and J shed 1 base, with 4 bases lying between them. Germline assignment: CDR1 MRHNA and CDR2 SNTAGT. This chain's CDR3 is CASSEESNQPQHF. The CDR3 DNA reads as TGTGCCAGCAGTGAGGAGAGCAATCAGCCCCAGCATTTT.

The sample holds one count of this clone. The chain recombines TRBV10-3 with TRBJ1-1; D uncertain. Trimming removed 0 bases at V and 4 bases at J, with 12 bases between. Germline CDR1 and CDR2: ENHRY and SYGVKD. The CDR3 totals 15 residues. CDR3 sequence (DNA): TGTGCCATCAGTGAGTCCGGAGGGTCGGCCACTGAAGCTTTCTTT. Its protein is CAISESGGSATEAFF.